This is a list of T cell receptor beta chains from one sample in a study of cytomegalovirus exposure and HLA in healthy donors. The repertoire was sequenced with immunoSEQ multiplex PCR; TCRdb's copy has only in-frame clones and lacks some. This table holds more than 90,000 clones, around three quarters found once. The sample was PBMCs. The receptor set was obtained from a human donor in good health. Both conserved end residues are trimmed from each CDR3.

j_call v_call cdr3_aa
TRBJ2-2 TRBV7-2 ASSLGTGGVFNTGELF
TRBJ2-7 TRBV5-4 ASRRGTSAPSYEQY
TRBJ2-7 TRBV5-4 ASSSTTYEQY
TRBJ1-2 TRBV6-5 ASSVLTQGAGGYT
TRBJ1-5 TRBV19 ASSIGGGRQPQH
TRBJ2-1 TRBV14 ASSQPGLAPTNEQF
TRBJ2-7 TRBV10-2 ASRGAGGVYEQY
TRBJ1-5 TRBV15 ATSRDRGGVLQPQH
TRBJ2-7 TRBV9 ASSPTMTSYSYEQY
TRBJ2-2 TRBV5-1 ASSLYGGNTGELF
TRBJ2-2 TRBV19 ASSIVGAGTGELF
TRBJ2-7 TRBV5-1 ASSRGQPVYEQY
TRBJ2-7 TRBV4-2 ASSQDFDRKRDREFYEQY
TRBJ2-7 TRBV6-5 TTRAWTDEQY
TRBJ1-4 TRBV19 ASSIHRGTNEKLF
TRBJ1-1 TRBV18 ASSLGTGGAEAF
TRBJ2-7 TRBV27 ASSSSGSYEQY
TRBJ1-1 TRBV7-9 SSSRGNTEAF
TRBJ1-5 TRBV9 ASSVEPDSNQPQH
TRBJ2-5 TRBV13 ASTTGKREGQETQY
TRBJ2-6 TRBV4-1 ASSQDAGSGANVLT
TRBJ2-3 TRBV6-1 ASSESQLQVYFFPDTQY
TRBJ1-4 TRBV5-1 ASSKGQGASEKLF